This T cell receptor (beta chain) was sequenced during a study of shared clonotypes between healthy human individuals. Germline V CDR1 and CDR2: SGHTA, FQGTGA. Trimming cost V 5 bases and J 0 bases, with 15 bases left between them. The CDR3 consists of 16 residues. The table came from immunoSEQ multiplex PCR; TCRdb's copy has only in-frame clones and leaves some out. The sample has around 990,000 clones; around 77% are singletons. The gene calls are TRBV7-3 and TRBJ2-3; TRBD2 is a possible D gene (6 bases). The receptor's source is a man between 18 and 35 years old in good health. Some clones in this sample may be carry-over from other donors' samples. Sequenced: memory CD4+ T cells from PBMCs. Subset specified: CD45RA-negative fraction. The CDR3 spells CASSPAVAASTDTQYF. CDR3 DNA: TGTGCCAGCAGCCCCGCGGTAGCGGCTAGCACAGATACGCAGTATTTT.